This T cell receptor (beta chain) was observed in a study of T-cell memory formation after mild COVID-19 (dated by TCRdb to about 2021). As for the study more broadly: Most TCR sequence clusters were specific to one of the two donors. The cohort comprised two young, previously healthy adult volunteers, one female and one male. Longitudinal TCRalpha and TCRbeta repertoire sequencing tracked T-cell clones expanding and contracting after mild COVID-19 in two donors. Overall study results and their limits: Some responding clones were detected in pre-infection memory, suggesting pre-existing cross-reactive memory T cells joined the SARS-CoV-2 response. Contracting CD4+ clones were located mainly in the CM and EM memory subsets, whereas CD8+ clones were found to be enriched in EMRA. SARS-CoV-2 specificity of the second-wave clones peaking on day 37 was not confirmed. The study included only a couple of mild cases, and larger cohorts that include severe cases with pre-infection samples were judged to be necessary. Clones contracting from day 15 to 85 had balanced CD4/CD8 phenotypes, while a second wave expanding from day 15 to 37 was biased towards CD4+.

Instrument on record: Illumina NovaSeq 6000. Using 5'RACE with constant-segment primers, TCRalpha and TCRbeta cDNA libraries were constructed, with sample barcodes and unique molecular identifiers added in the process. Trizol reagent was used to extract RNA from every sample. The libraries were amplified in two PCR steps, and the second step added a second sample barcode and Illumina TruSeq adapters. Libraries were sequenced on an Illumina NovaSeq with 2 x 150 bp paired-end reads. Processing in the source paper ran as follows. The reads were demultiplexed and collapsed into UMI-guided consensus sequences using migec v1.2.7. Using mixcr v2.1.11, UMI consensuses were aligned to TRA and TRB V and J templates and then assembled into clonotypes. A clonotype was counted as expanded or contracted only if both edgeR and NoisET called the change significant, with noise models trained on biological replicates. For edgeR calls, a false discovery rate-adjusted p below 0.01 and a log2 fold-change threshold of 1 were applied. PCA with hierarchical clustering of max-normalized trajectories of the 1000 most abundant clonotypes was used as exploratory dynamics analysis. Separately sequenced CD4+ and CD8+ repertoires were used to assign the CD4 or CD8 phenotype of responding clones. The public reads were reanalyzed by TCRdb: fastp trimming at Q25, MiXCR alignment, in-frame beta chains only. CDR3 protein duplicates are merged, each entry listing the most common genes and DNA. TCRdb assigned the V and J calls; the authors' analysis was not used. The sample table records approximately 490,000 distinct CDR3 sequences; just over 20% of these occur just once. About 12% of the sample lies in the top ten.

PBMCs were isolated by Ficoll-Paque density gradient centrifugation. The trim is 4 bases for V and 3 bases for J, with a gap of 12 bases between the germline ends. Spanning cysteine to phenylalanine, the CDR3 consists of 13 amino acids. The only DNA kept is the CDR3, 39 bases in frame from the first base. CDR1 SQVTM and CDR2 ANQGSEA were looked up in the germline V gene. As concerns this clonotype: Its antigen is still unknown. No base-level quality is on record; no much larger clone is a single base apart.

The chain joins TRBV29-1 to TRBJ1-1; D gene: possibly TRBD1, on 5 matching bases. The sequence was collected from an adult woman who had mild COVID-19 (a few samples of this study predate the infection). The sample titles of this study are shuffled in the database, so cell type and time point are left out; the donor was told from shared clones. Sequenced material: PBMCs or a T cell subset sorted from them (not recorded which). CDR3 loop: CSVVPREDTEAFF. Read as DNA, the sequence is TGCAGCGTTGTCCCCAGGGAGGACACTGAAGCTTTCTTT.